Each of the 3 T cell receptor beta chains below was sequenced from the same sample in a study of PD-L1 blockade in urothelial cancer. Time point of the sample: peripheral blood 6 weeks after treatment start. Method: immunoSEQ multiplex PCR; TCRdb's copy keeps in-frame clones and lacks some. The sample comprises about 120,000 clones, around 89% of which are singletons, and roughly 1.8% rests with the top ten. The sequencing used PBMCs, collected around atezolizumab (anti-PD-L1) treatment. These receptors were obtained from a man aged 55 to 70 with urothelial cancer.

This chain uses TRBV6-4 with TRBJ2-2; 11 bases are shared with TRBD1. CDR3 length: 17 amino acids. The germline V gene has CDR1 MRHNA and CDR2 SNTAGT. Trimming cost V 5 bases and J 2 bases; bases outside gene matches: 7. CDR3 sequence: CASSPLGTGGNTGELFF. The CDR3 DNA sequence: TGTGCCAGCAGTCCCCTCGGGACAGGGGGAAACACCGGGGAGCTGTTTTTT.

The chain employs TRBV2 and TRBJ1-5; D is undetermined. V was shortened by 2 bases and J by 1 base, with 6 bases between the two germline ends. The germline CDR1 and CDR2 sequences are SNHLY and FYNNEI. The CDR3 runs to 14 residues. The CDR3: CASSERLSNQPQHF. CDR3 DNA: TGTGCCAGCAGTGAAAGACTGAGCAATCAGCCCCAGCATTTT.

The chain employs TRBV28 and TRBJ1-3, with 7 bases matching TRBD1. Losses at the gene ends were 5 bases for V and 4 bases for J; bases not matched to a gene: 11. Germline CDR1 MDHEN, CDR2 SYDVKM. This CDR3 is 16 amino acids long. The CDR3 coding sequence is TGTGCCAGCAGTCCGAACCAGGGGGTGGTAGGAAACACCATATATTTT. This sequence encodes CASSPNQGVVGNTIYF.